A single T cell receptor (beta chain) is shown here with its context. Antigen unknown. The repertoire was sequenced with immunoSEQ multiplex PCR; TCRdb's copy has only in-frame clones and lacks some. In the table there are 30,000 to 45,000 clones, approximately 87% of which are singletons. The record originates from a study of monozygotic twins with cystic fibrosis. Study-level findings and limits: In 13 of 16 pairs, V gene usage was closest to the co-twin's.

There are 14 residues in the CDR3. Trimming stripped 5 bases from V and 3 bases from J, with 11 bases between. The germline gives CDR1 MGHRA, CDR2 YSYEKL. The chain employs TRBV4-1 and TRBJ2-1, with D possibly matching TRBD1 (6 bases). The origin of this receptor is a girl aged 2-15 years with cystic fibrosis. The sequenced sample consisted of blood. The CDR3 DNA reads as TGCGCCAGCAGCGCTAGACAGGTCTACAATGAGCAGTTCTTC. The encoded protein is CASSARQVYNEQFF.